Here is one T cell receptor beta chain with its context. There are many counts of this clonotype. Its target antigen remains unknown. No base quality information exists; no much larger clone differs at one position. The CDR3 numbers 14 residues from cysteine through phenylalanine. Only CDR3 DNA is held: 42 bases, read in frame from base 1. Deletion took 5 bases off V and 1 base off J, with a span of 15 bases between the germline ends. The germline V gene (reference sequence) sets CDR1 to DFQATT and CDR2 to SNEGSKA. Stable Graves' hyperthyroidism was defined as no progression to ophthalmopathy during 18 months of follow-up. Hyperthyroidism patients were newly diagnosed, with disease duration under 2 months, and aged 18 to 65 years. Patients with uncontrolled infections, other autoimmune diseases, pregnancy or lactation were excluded. Diagnoses were based on clinical symptoms, serum thyroxine and TRAb, thyroid ultrasound and orbital computed tomography. PBMCs were separated from over 9 ml of fresh peripheral blood using Ficoll-Paque density gradient centrifugation. Total RNA was extracted with Trizol reagent, and quality was checked on an Agilent 2100 Bioanalyzer.

TCR beta CDR3 regions were amplified from RNA transcripts. The TCR CDR3 was subjected to a first round of RT-PCR using the HTBI primer set and the Qiagen OneStep RT-PCR kit. The libraries were constructed in a second round of multiplex PCR and then size-selected and purified. Sequencing of the libraries was done on an Illumina HiSeq2000 using paired-end 100 bp reads. The study's own analysis went as follows. SOAPnuke was used to process the raw data, removing reads that contained adapters or uncalled bases, had a mean Phred below 15, or lacked an exact match to the constant primer or identifier. COPE v1.2.5 was used to merge high-quality paired reads, and clonotypes were defined as unique nucleotide sequences. Clonotypes were aligned to IMGT TRBV, TRBD and TRBJ reference segments using MiTCR v1.1. The analysis included only V-J combinations with a frequency above 0.0001, which together covered around 99% of the repertoires. A TCS score was defined as the ratio of F50 (clonal expansion) to E x V (chaos), with BLOSUM62-based TCRdist applied between CDR3 peptides within each V-J. Welch's t-statistics and random forest reduced roughly 500 V-J features to around 14, which were used in a naive Bayes classifier (R e1071). The public reads were reprocessed in TCRdb via fastp at Q25 and MiXCR, keeping in-frame beta chains. Rows are combined by CDR3 protein, so each entry shows the most common genes and DNA. The V and J calls follow TCRdb's processing rather than the paper's. Across this sample there are approximately 480,000 distinct CDR3 sequences, with less than 25% seen only once. The ten largest make up 26% of the sample.

The entry originates in a study of T cells in Graves' hyperthyroidism and ophthalmopathy (dated by TCRdb to the late 2010s). Regarding the complete study: Peripheral blood was collected at initial diagnosis, before any treatment. Prospective prediction of ophthalmopathy was tested in an independent validation cohort of 18 to 20 hyperthyroidism patients and 15 to 17 patients who later progressed to ophthalmopathy. Following sampling, methimazole starting at 30 mg daily was given to hyperthyroidism patients, and high-dose intravenous methylprednisolone was given to ophthalmopathy patients. According to the paper, TCR Vbeta CDR3 sequencing was carried out on 135 peripheral blood samples, which came from 40 to 45 ophthalmopathy, under 85 hyperthyroidism and some 17 progressor patients. The approximately 98 discovery patients were randomly divided into training and test sets at a 7:3 ratio. TCR V-J signatures able to tell the groups apart were searched for in a discovery cohort of 90 to 100 patients, of whom roughly 42 had Graves' ophthalmopathy and 55 to 65 had stable Graves' hyperthyroidism. The study also compared thyroid tissue and blood T-cell repertoires from roughly 6 Graves' hyperthyroidism patients.

Study-wide conclusions, independent of this receptor: In validation, progression to ophthalmopathy was predicted by the model with nearly 71% sensitivity and around 75% specificity, a median of 6.5 months before onset. Most expanded thyroid clonotypes (frequency above 0.001) were also found in blood, which suggests that blood repertoires may mirror thyroid immune responses. In cross-validation, a model built on a 13 V-J signature told ophthalmopathy apart from stable hyperthyroidism with 87.88% sensitivity and roughly 81% specificity, and in testing the same model reached 80%/75%. Sample size was not statistically predetermined, and blinding of investigators to group allocation was not performed.

The clonotype originates from a man aged 18-30 years with Graves' hyperthyroidism. The sequence links TRBV20-1 to TRBJ2-7; D gene: possibly TRBD2, on 6 matching bases. Sequencing was carried out using blood. This receptor has the CDR3 CSAQRGGRSYEQYF. In nucleotide form, the sequence is TGCAGTGCTCAGAGGGGAGGAAGATCCTACGAGCAGTACTTC.